These 27 T cell receptor beta chains share one sample of origin, sequenced in a study of blood T cell repertoires in COVID-19. Clones were sequenced by immunoSEQ multiplex PCR, and TCRdb holds only the in-frame ones, with some missing. This sample carries 250,000 to 400,000 clones, more than 70% of them seen once, and the ten largest clones take 1.6%. Sequenced: peripheral blood. These TCRs come from a woman in her thirties with COVID-19, enrolled during active disease.

The chain combines TRBV7-9 with TRBJ2-1, with a weak D call TRBD1 (6 bases). With 6 bases removed from V and 4 bases from J, the gap between germline ends came to 10 bases. This CDR3 has 13 amino acids. The V gene's germline CDR1 is SEHNR and CDR2 FQNEAQ (reference sequence). CDR3 residues: CASSSDRYNEQFF. In DNA form, the CDR3 reads TGTGCCAGCAGTTCCGACAGGTACAATGAGCAGTTCTTC.

The V and J genes are TRBV24-1 and TRBJ2-2, with a weak D call TRBD1 (6 bases). The germline V and J ends were trimmed by 5 bases and 4 bases, with 7 bases remaining between them. CDR1 and CDR2 from the germline V gene are KGHDR and SFDVKD. This CDR3 is 13 amino acids long. CDR3 in DNA: TGTGCCACCAGTGTGGGGGCCACCGGGGAGCTGTTTTTT. It codes for CATSVGATGELFF.

V and J are TRBV7-3 and TRBJ2-7, with D perhaps TRBD2 (5 bases). V was clipped by 1 base and J by 5 bases, with 9 bases between them. CDR3 size: 13 residues. Germline CDR1 is SGHTA and CDR2 is FQGTGA. CDR3: CASSLREGHEQYF. In nucleotides, the CDR3 is TGTGCCAGCAGCTTAAGAGAGGGCCACGAGCAGTACTTC. The full variable domain, completed using reference TRBV7-3 and TRBJ2-7, is GAGVSQTPSNKVTEKGKYVELRCDPISGHTALYWYRQSLGQGPEFLIYFQGTGAADDSGLPNDRFFAVRPEGSVSTLKIQRTERGDSAVYLCASSLREGHEQYFGPGTRLTVT.

On this clone: A junction end diverges from the germline sequence, so it may reflect a read error. The rearrangement uses TRBV5-4 and TRBJ2-1, with TRBD2 identical over 9 bases. Germline CDR1 and CDR2: SGHNT and YYREEE (reference sequence). This CDR3 region has 15 residues. CDR3: CASSSRLAEGNEPFF. The CDR3 nucleotides are TGTGCCAGCAGCTCCCGACTAGCGGAGGGGAATGAGCCGTTCTTC.

V is TRBV25-1 and J is TRBJ1-2; D is unresolved. The CDR3 is 14 residues long. Trimming left V 5 bases short and J 7 bases short, with 17 bases between. Germline assignment: CDR1 MGHDK and CDR2 SYGVNS. CDR3 DNA: TGTGCCAGCAGTCCCAAACCCGCCACCGGTGGCTACACCTTC. Its translation is CASSPKPATGGYTF.

The V and J genes are TRBV7-9 and TRBJ1-2; TRBD1 agrees at 8 bases. This CDR3 has 15 amino acids. J was trimmed by 6 bases and V by 1 base; bases with no gene match: 7. CDR1 and CDR2 (germline): SEHNR, FQNEAQ (reference sequence). For the CDR3, the DNA is TGTGCCAGCAGCTTAGGGTCGACAGGGGTGGATGGCTACACCTTC. This gives the protein CASSLGSTGVDGYTF.

The chain joins TRBV28 to TRBJ2-5; 8 nucleotides line up with TRBD1. The germline CDR1 and CDR2 sequences are MDHEN and SYDVKM. This CDR3 comprises 15 residues. The J segment lost 4 bases and the V segment lost 2 bases, leaving 6 bases of the junction unmatched. Written as DNA, the CDR3 is TGTGCCAGCAGTTTACCCTCAGGGGGCAGAGAGACCCAGTACTTC. Translating gives CASSLPSGGRETQYF.

V and J are TRBV25-1 and TRBJ2-3; 9 nucleotides align to TRBD2. V shed 1 base and J 10 bases; nucleotides not matched to a gene: 3. Per the germline V gene, CDR1 is MGHDK and CDR2 is SYGVNS. The CDR3 runs to 13 residues. The CDR3 nucleotides read TGTGCCAGCAGTGAATTGGCGGGAGGGTCGCAGTATTTT. Amino acids: CASSELAGGSQYF.

The chain employs TRBV29-1 and TRBJ1-5, with 9 nucleotides matching TRBD1. The CDR3 has 14 amino acids. Germline loops: CDR1 SQVTM, CDR2 ANQGSEA. With 5 bases clipped from V and 3 bases from J, the junction kept 5 bases outside the gene matches. CDR3 in amino acids: CSVWTGEDNQPQHF. In DNA, the CDR3 is TGCAGCGTTTGGACAGGGGAGGACAATCAGCCCCAGCATTTT.

This chain links TRBV9 with TRBJ1-2; D gene unclear. Germline CDR1 is SGDLS and CDR2 is YYNGEE. V lost 3 bases to trimming and J lost 8 bases, with 11 bases between them. The CDR3 runs to 12 residues. CDR3 sequence: CASSGIERGYTF. DNA for the CDR3: TGTGCCAGCAGCGGAATCGAGAGGGGCTACACCTTC.

The genes are TRBV6-4 and TRBJ1-2, with D tentatively TRBD1 (6 bases). CDR1 is MRHNA, CDR2 SNTAGT, per germline. The length of the CDR3 is 14 residues. The V end was cut by 6 bases, the J end by 4 bases, with 15 bases between. The CDR3 is CASSESTGPYGYTF. The CDR3, as DNA: TGTGCCAGCAGCGAATCCACAGGGCCCTATGGCTACACCTTC.

This rearrangement joins TRBV5-1 to TRBJ1-1; D unresolved. Germline V gene sequence: CDR1 SGHRS, CDR2 YFSETQ. Trimming pared 6 bases from V and 2 bases from J, leaving 14 bases between. The CDR3 loop spans 14 amino acids. In DNA, the CDR3 is TGCGCCAGCAAAAAGAGGGCAGAAAACACTGAAGCTTTCTTT. Its translation is CASKKRAENTEAFF.

V and J are TRBV9 and TRBJ2-7; 8 positions match TRBD1. J lost 4 bases, V lost 4 bases, and 4 bases had no gene match. The germline V gene has CDR1 SGDLS and CDR2 YYNGEE. This CDR3 has 13 residues. CDR3 sequence: CASSFGTGYEQYF. The CDR3, as DNA: TGTGCCAGCAGCTTTGGGACAGGATACGAGCAGTACTTC. Based on the CDR3 plus reference TRBV9 and TRBJ2-7, the full variable domain is DSGVTQTPKHLITATGQRVTLRCSPRSGDLSVYWYQQSLDQGLQFLIQYYNGEERAKGNILERFSAQQFPDLHSELNLSSLELGDSALYFCASSFGTGYEQYFGPGTRLTVT.

The chain combines TRBV6-5 with TRBJ1-2; D gene uncertain. V shed 2 bases and J shed 8 bases, with 9 bases lying between them. Germline CDR1 and CDR2: MNHEY and SVGAGI. The CDR3 has 12 amino acids. The CDR3 is CASSYGERGYTF. CDR3 in DNA: TGTGCCAGCAGTTACGGTGAGCGGGGCTACACCTTC.

This chain links TRBV5-4 with TRBJ1-6; D may be TRBD1 (5 bases). The germline V gene has CDR1 SGHNT and CDR2 YYREEE (reference sequence). The V end was cut by 4 bases, the J end by 2 bases, with 19 bases between. CDR3 size: 18 residues. In DNA, the CDR3 is TGTGCCAGCAGCCGGGGGGACCTGGGCCGAGCCTATAATTCACCCCTCCACTTT. As protein: CASSRGDLGRAYNSPLHF.

The chain couples TRBV19 to TRBJ1-1; TRBD1 aligns across 8 bases. The J segment lost 4 bases and the V segment lost 5 bases, leaving 3 bases of the junction unmatched. Germline CDR1 reads LNHDA; CDR2 reads SQIVND (reference sequence). CDR3 length: 13 amino acids. The CDR3, as DNA: TGTGCCAGTAGTCCAGGGGGCCCCACTGAAGCTTTCTTT. Protein sequence: CASSPGGPTEAFF.

This chain uses TRBV28 with TRBJ1-1; D is unresolved. The CDR3 contains 11 residues. V was pared by 6 bases and J by 10 bases, with 12 bases between. CDR1 and CDR2 from the germline V gene are MDHEN and SYDVKM. Here the CDR3 DNA reads TGTGCCAGCAGCAGCGCGGTAAGAGCTTTCTTT. Its translation is CASSSAVRAFF.

The rearrangement links TRBV7-9 to TRBJ2-3, with TRBD2 identical over 13 bases. With 5 bases clipped from V and 4 bases from J, the junction kept 6 bases outside the gene matches. Germline assignment: CDR1 SEHNR and CDR2 FQNEAQ (reference sequence). The CDR3 has 16 amino acids. CDR3 bases: TGTGCCAGCAGCCCAGAGACTAGCGGGGGGCCAGATACGCAGTATTTT. The encoded protein is CASSPETSGGPDTQYF.

The chain recombines TRBV19 with TRBJ2-2; the D gene is possibly TRBD2 (6 bases). V lost 8 bases and J lost 1, with 8 bases in between. Germline assignment: CDR1 LNHDA and CDR2 SQIVND (reference sequence). The CDR3 spans 13 residues. The CDR3 DNA follows: TGTGCCAGTGGGCGGGGGAACACCGGGGAGCTGTTTTTT. It codes for CASGRGNTGELFF.

This chain uses TRBV5-6 with TRBJ1-5, with D hard to call. Germline V gene sequence: CDR1 SGHDT, CDR2 YYEEEE. The length of the CDR3 is 15 residues. Trimming removed 1 base at V and 7 bases at J, with 15 bases between. The CDR3 loop is CASSLSPAGGQPQHF. DNA of the CDR3: TGTGCCAGCAGCTTGTCTCCGGCCGGAGGACAGCCCCAGCATTTT.

This chain links TRBV5-1 with TRBJ1-2; the D is unclear. Trimming removed 1 base at V and 6 bases at J, with 10 bases between. CDR1 and CDR2 (germline): SGHRS, YFSETQ. This CDR3 region has 13 residues. The CDR3 region has the DNA TGCGCCAGCAGCTTGACGTCGGGAAATGGCTACACCTTC. Translation gives CASSLTSGNGYTF. Together with reference TRBV5-1 and TRBJ1-2, the CDR3 gives the full variable domain: KAGVTQTPRYLIKTRGQQVTLSCSPISGHRSVSWYQQTPGQGLQFLFEYFSETQRNKGNFPGRFSGRQFSNSRSEMNVSTLELGDSALYLCASSLTSGNGYTFGSGTRLTVV.

The chain recombines TRBV7-9 with TRBJ2-2; maybe TRBD1 (6 bases). V lost 7 bases and J lost 6, with 18 bases in between. Germline lookup yields CDR1 SEHNR and CDR2 FQNEAQ (reference sequence). CDR3 length equals 15 residues. For the CDR3, the DNA is TGTGCCAGCATTCGGGACAAAAGAAGTTCCGGGGAGCTGTTTTTT. This encodes CASIRDKRSSGELFF.

The chain links TRBV5-1 to TRBJ1-3; D is ambiguous. The CDR3 runs 14 residues. Germline assignment: CDR1 SGHRS and CDR2 YFSETQ. V was pared by 2 bases and J by 3 bases, with 9 bases between. CDR3 region: CASSLPGNGNTIYF. The CDR3 nucleotides are TGCGCCAGCAGCTTACCGGGTAATGGAAACACCATATATTTT.

V and J are TRBV19 and TRBJ1-6; 7 nucleotides line up with TRBD1. CDR1 is LNHDA, CDR2 SQIVND, per germline (reference sequence). V dropped 3 bases and J dropped 2; count of bases not matched to a gene: 7. The CDR3 loop spans 17 amino acids. CDR3 protein: CASSIRTGATYNSPLHF. The DNA of the CDR3 is TGTGCCAGTAGTATCAGGACAGGCGCTACCTATAATTCACCCCTCCACTTT. Using reference TRBV19 and TRBJ1-6 for the parts outside the CDR3, the full variable domain is DGGITQSPKYLFRKEGQNVTLSCEQNLNHDAMYWYRQDPGQGLRLIYYSQIVNDFQKGDIAEGYSVSREKKESFPLTVTSAQKNPTAFYLCASSIRTGATYNSPLHFGNGTRLTVT.

The chain employs TRBV7-6 and TRBJ2-2, with 8 bases lining up with TRBD2. The germline CDR1 and CDR2 sequences are SGHVS and FNYEAQ. Unmatched junction bases numbered 5, after V lost 3 bases and J lost 5 bases. The CDR3 has 15 amino acids. The CDR3 nucleotides are TGTGCCAGCAGCTTGGGCGGGGGGTCTACCGGGGAGCTGTTTTTT. Residues: CASSLGGGSTGELFF.

The chain recombines TRBV6-5 with TRBJ1-1; TRBD1 aligns across 7 bases. J was trimmed by 1 base and V by 8 bases; bases with no gene match: 7. The CDR3 extends over 14 amino acids. The germline V gene encodes CDR1 MNHEY and CDR2 SVGAGI. In nucleotides, the CDR3 is TGTGCCAGCCACCTACAGGGGAAGAACACTGAAGCTTTCTTT. It is translated as CASHLQGKNTEAFF.

The chain links TRBV7-9 to TRBJ2-1; TRBD1 aligns across 9 bases. Germline CDR1 and CDR2: SEHNR and FQNEAQ (reference sequence). The CDR3 consists of 14 residues. V dropped 3 bases and J dropped 6; count of bases not matched to a gene: 3. The CDR3 DNA follows: TGTGCCAGCAGCTTCCCGGGACAGGGCAATGAGCAGTTCTTC. It yields the protein CASSFPGQGNEQFF. The whole variable domain, filled in from reference TRBV7-9 and TRBJ2-1, reads DTGVSQNPRHKITKRGQNVTFRCDPISEHNRLYWYRQTLGQGPEFLTYFQNEAQLEKSRLLSDRFSAERPKGSFSTLEIQRTEQGDSAMYLCASSFPGQGNEQFFGPGTRLTVL.